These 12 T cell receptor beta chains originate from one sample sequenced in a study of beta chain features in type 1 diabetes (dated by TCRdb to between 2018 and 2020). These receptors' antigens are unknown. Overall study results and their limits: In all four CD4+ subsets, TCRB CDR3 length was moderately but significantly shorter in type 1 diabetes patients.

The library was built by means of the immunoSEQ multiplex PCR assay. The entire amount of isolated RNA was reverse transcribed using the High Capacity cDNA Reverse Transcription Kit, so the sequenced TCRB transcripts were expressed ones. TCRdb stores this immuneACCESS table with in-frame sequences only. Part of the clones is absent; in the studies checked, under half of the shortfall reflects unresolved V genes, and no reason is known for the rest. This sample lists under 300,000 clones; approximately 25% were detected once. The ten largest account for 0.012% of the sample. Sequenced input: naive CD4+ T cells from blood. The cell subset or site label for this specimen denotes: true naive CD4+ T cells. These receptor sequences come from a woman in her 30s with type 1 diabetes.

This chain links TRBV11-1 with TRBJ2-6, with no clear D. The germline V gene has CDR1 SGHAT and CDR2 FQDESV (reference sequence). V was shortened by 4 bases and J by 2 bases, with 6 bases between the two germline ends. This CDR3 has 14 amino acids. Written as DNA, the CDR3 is TGTGCCAGCAGCTCGGTTACTGGGGCCAACGTCCTGACTTTC. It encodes CASSSVTGANVLTF. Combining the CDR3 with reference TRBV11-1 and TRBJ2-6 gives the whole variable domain EAEVAQSPRYKITEKSQAVAFWCDPISGHATLYWYRQILGQGPELLVQFQDESVVDDSQLPKDRFSAERLKGVDSTLKIQPAELGDSAMYLCASSSVTGANVLTFGAGSRLTVL.

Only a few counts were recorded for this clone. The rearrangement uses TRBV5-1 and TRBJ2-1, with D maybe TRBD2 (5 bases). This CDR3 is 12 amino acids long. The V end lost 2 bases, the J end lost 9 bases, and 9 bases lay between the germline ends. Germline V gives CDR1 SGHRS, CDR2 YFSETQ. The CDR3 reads CASSFLEGEQFF. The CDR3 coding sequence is TGCGCCAGCAGCTTCCTAGAGGGTGAGCAGTTCTTC.

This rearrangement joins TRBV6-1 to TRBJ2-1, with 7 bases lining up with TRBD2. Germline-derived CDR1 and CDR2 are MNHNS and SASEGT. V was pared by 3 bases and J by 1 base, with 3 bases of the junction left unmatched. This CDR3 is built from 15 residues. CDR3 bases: TGTGCCAGCAGTGAGGGGAGGGGTTCCTACAATGAGCAGTTCTTC. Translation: CASSEGRGSYNEQFF.

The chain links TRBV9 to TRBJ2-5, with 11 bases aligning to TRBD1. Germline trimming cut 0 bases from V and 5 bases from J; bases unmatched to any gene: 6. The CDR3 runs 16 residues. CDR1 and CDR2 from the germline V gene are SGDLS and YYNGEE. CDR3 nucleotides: TGTGCCAGCAGCGTAGGGACAGGGGGCGCGGGCGAGACCCAGTACTTC. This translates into CASSVGTGGAGETQYF.

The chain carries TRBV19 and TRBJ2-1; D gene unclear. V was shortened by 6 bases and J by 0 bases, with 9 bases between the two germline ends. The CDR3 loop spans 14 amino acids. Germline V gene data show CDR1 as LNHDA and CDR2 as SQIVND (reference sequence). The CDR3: CASSIYASYNEQFF. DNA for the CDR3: TGTGCCAGTAGCATCTACGCCTCCTACAATGAGCAGTTCTTC.

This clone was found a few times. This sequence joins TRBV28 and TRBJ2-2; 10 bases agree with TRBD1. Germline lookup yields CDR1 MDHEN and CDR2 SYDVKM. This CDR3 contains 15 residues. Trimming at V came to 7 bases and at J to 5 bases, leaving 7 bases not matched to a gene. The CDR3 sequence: CASTRQGALTGELFF. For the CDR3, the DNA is TGTGCCAGCACCAGACAGGGGGCTCTAACCGGGGAGCTGTTTTTT.

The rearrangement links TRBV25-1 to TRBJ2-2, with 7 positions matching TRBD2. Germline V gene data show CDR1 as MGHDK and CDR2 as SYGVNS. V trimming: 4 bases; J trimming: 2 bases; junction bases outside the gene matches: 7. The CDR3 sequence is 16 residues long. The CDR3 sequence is CASSGFGAGNTGELFF. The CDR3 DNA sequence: TGTGCCAGCAGTGGATTTGGAGCGGGAAACACCGGGGAGCTGTTTTTT.

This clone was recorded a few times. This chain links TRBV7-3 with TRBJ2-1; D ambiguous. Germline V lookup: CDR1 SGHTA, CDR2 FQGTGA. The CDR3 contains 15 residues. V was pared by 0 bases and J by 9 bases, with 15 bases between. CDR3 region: CASSLTGGPAIEQFF. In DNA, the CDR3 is TGTGCCAGCAGCTTAACTGGCGGCCCTGCCATTGAGCAGTTCTTC. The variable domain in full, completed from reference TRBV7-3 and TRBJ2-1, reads GAGVSQTPSNKVTEKGKYVELRCDPISGHTALYWYRQSLGQGPEFLIYFQGTGAADDSGLPNDRFFAVRPEGSVSTLKIQRTERGDSAVYLCASSLTGGPAIEQFFGPGTRLTVL.

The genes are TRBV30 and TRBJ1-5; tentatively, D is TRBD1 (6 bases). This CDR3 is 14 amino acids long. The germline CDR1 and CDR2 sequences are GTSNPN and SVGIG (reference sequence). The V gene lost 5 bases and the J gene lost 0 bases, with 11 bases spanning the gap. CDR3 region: CAWGQFYSNQPQHF. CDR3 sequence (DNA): TGTGCCTGGGGACAGTTCTATAGCAATCAGCCCCAGCATTTT. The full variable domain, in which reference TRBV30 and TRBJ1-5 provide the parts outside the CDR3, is SQTIHQWPATLVQPVGSPLSLECTVEGTSNPNLYWYRQAAGRGLQLLFYSVGIGQISSEVPQNLSASRPQDRQFILSSKKLLLSDSGFYLCAWGQFYSNQPQHFGDGTRLSIL.

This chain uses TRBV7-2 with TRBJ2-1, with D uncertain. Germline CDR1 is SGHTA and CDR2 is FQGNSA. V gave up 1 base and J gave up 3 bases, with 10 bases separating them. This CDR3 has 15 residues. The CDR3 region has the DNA TGTGCCAGCAGCTTAGATTTCCAGGTCTACAATGAGCAGTTCTTC. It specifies CASSLDFQVYNEQFF.

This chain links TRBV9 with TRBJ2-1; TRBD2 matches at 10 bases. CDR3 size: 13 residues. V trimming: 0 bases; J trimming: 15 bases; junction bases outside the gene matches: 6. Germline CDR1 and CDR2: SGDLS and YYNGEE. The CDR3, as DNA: TGTGCCAGCAGCGTAGCTACTAGCGGGACTGGGTTCTTC. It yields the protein CASSVATSGTGFF.

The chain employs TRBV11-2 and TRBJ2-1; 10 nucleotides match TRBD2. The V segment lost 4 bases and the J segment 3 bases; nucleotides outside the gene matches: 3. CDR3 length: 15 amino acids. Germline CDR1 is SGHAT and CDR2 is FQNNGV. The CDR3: CASSSAGGDYNEQFF. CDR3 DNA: TGTGCCAGCAGCTCAGCGGGAGGGGACTACAATGAGCAGTTCTTC.